This T cell receptor beta chain is drawn from a study of fetal regulatory T cell absence and autoimmunity. Study summary: IPEX patients had exocrine pancreas autoimmunity without clinical diabetes. Study-level findings and limits: Compared with cord blood, pancreas showed oligoclonal TCR enrichment, some clones over 100-fold.

The method was immunoSEQ multiplex PCR; TCRdb's version includes in-frame clones alone and lacks a portion of them. The data hold about 95,000 clones, with about two thirds observed a single time. The germline V gene encodes CDR1 MNHEY and CDR2 SMNVEV (reference sequence). The CDR3 is 11 amino acids. V lost 4 bases to trimming and J lost 4 bases, with 5 bases between them. This clone was detected only a few times. Its target is unknown. This clonotype was obtained from a male donor with IPEX syndrome. Sequenced material: pancreas tissue. The chain is built from TRBV27 and TRBJ2-7; maybe TRBD1 (5 bases). The DNA for the CDR3 is TGTGCCAGCAGTTCAGGGTACGAGCAGTACTTC. As protein: CASSSGYEQYF.